This T cell receptor (beta chain) was recovered during a study of beta chain features in type 1 diabetes. Study results and limitations: Individuals with type 1 diabetes displayed fewer insertions and more deletions at VDJ junctions.

In its sample, this clone was seen a few times. Its antigen is still unknown. The authors reverse transcribed all of the isolated RNA, so sequencing captured expressed TCRB transcripts. Sequencing used immunoSEQ multiplex PCR; TCRdb keeps in-frame clones, though not all of them. The data show 900,000 or so clones, with 15% to 20% seen just once and 0.023% held by the top ten. Germline values: CDR1 SGHTA, CDR2 FQGNSA. The CDR3 totals 15 residues. The V end was cut by 1 base, the J end by 3 bases, with 13 bases between. By way of CD45RO/CCR7/CD25/CD127/CD95/CD27, the CD4+ regulatory, stem cell-like memory, central memory and naive cells were sorted.

This clonotype was obtained from a woman between 18 and 29 years old in good health. The sample consisted of naive CD4+ T cells from blood. The V and J genes are TRBV7-2 and TRBJ2-7; D is ambiguous. This CDR3 reads CASSLGATGLYEQYF. CDR3 DNA sequence: TGTGCCAGCAGCTTAGGAGCGACGGGCCTCTACGAGCAGTACTTC.